The following is a T cell receptor beta chain sequence with its context. Generated by immunoSEQ multiplex PCR, the TCRdb table keeps only in-frame clones and is missing some. The data contain about 980,000 clones, less than 85% of them seen just once; the ten biggest clones take up roughly 1.5%. The sample originates from a study of shared clonotypes between healthy human individuals. With 1 base removed from V and 9 bases from J, the gap between germline ends came to 10 bases. CDR3 length equals 12 residues. The germline CDR1 and CDR2 sequences are SGHAT and FQNNGV. The receptor was isolated from a man aged 18 to 30 in good health. The chain has TRBV11-2 and TRBJ2-7; D not resolved. The specimen sequenced was memory CD4+ T cells sorted from blood. Noted subset: CD45RA-negative fraction. CDR3 region: CASSLVGSSQYF. The CDR3 nucleotides read TGTGCCAGCAGCTTAGTAGGGTCATCGCAGTACTTC.